Shown below are 11 T cell receptor beta chains from a single sample sequenced in a study of long-term antiretroviral therapy in people with HIV. They ran version v3.0 of the immunoSEQ assay at survey level. TCRdb keeps only in-frame clones here, not all; method: immunoSEQ multiplex PCR. The sample shows about 33,000 clones, about 80% of them seen only once. The specimen was unsorted PBMCs, collected 2 years after starting antiretroviral therapy. These receptors were obtained from a woman in her forties or fifties with HIV.

The rearrangement joins TRBV30 to TRBJ2-2, with D hard to call. Germline lookup yields CDR1 GTSNPN and CDR2 SVGIG (reference sequence). The CDR3 sequence is 14 residues long. Trimming cost V 8 bases and J 0 bases, with 13 bases left between them. CDR3 in amino acids: CAGPHSSNTGELFF. The CDR3 DNA follows: TGTGCCGGACCCCATAGTTCGAACACCGGGGAGCTGTTTTTT.

V gene TRBV11-2 combines with J gene TRBJ2-3; D gene ambiguous. V dropped 6 bases and J dropped 6 bases, with 16 bases sitting between them. The V gene's germline CDR1 is SGHAT and CDR2 FQNNGV. This CDR3 has 14 amino acids. CDR3 in amino acids: CASSPQVGSDTQYF. The CDR3 DNA follows: TGTGCCAGCAGTCCTCAGGTTGGCAGCGATACGCAGTATTTT.

The chain recombines TRBV4-2 with TRBJ1-1, with 7 bases aligning to TRBD1. V gave up 0 bases and J gave up 3 bases; unmatched junction bases: 4. Germline V CDR1 and CDR2: LGHNA, YNFKEQ. This CDR3 has 15 amino acids. CDR3 sequence reads: CASSQEDRTYTEAFF. The CDR3 coding sequence is TGTGCCAGCAGCCAAGAGGACAGGACCTACACTGAAGCTTTCTTT.

The chain carries TRBV7-6 and TRBJ1-5; the D is unclear. CDR1 and CDR2 from the germline V gene are SGHVS and FNYEAQ. The CDR3 consists of 13 residues. Trimming pared 2 bases from V and 7 bases from J, leaving 9 bases between. CDR3 DNA sequence: TGTGCCAGCAGCTTACAGAGGGCCCAGCCCCAGCATTTT. Protein product: CASSLQRAQPQHF.

The rearrangement joins TRBV27 to TRBJ2-3, with 8 bases lining up with TRBD2. Germline loops: CDR1 MNHEY, CDR2 SMNVEV (reference sequence). The CDR3 consists of 15 residues. J lost 7 bases, V lost 3 bases, and 9 bases had no gene match. The CDR3 here is CASSFRLAGGYTQYF. As DNA, the CDR3 is TGTGCCAGCAGTTTTCGTCTTGCGGGGGGCTATACGCAGTATTTT.

The chain uses TRBV27 and TRBJ2-3; D is unclear. Trimming stripped 6 bases from V and 0 bases from J, with 10 bases between. The germline V gene encodes CDR1 MNHEY and CDR2 SMNVEV (reference sequence). The CDR3 has 14 residues. The CDR3 DNA reads TGTGCCAGCAGCCAGCCGACAAGCACAGATACGCAGTATTTT. This translates into CASSQPTSTDTQYF.

This chain links TRBV10-3 with TRBJ2-5; D call uncertain. The CDR3 loop spans 16 amino acids. Germline V CDR1 and CDR2: ENHRY, SYGVKD. V was pared by 6 bases and J by 1 base, with 18 bases between. CDR3 coding DNA: TGTGCCATCAGGGGTTCCGGGCCAACCGTCCAAGAGACCCAGTACTTC. Amino acids: CAIRGSGPTVQETQYF.

This clone was seen only a few times. This chain joins TRBV30 and TRBJ1-3; no reliable D call. The CDR3 totals 12 residues. The germline gives CDR1 GTSNPN, CDR2 SVGIG (reference sequence). Trimming stripped 0 bases from V and 4 bases from J, with 4 bases between. The CDR3 DNA sequence: TGTGCCTGGAGTGTTTTGGGAAACACCATATATTTT. Its translation is CAWSVLGNTIYF.

The gene calls are TRBV4-2 and TRBJ2-5; D unresolved. The CDR3 is 15 amino acids. Germline lookup yields CDR1 LGHNA and CDR2 YNFKEQ. Between the trimmed V and J ends, which lost 1 base and 4 bases, there was a span of 13 bases. The CDR3 reads CASSQGSLRSETQYF. CDR3 bases: TGTGCCAGCAGCCAAGGGTCCCTACGGTCAGAGACCCAGTACTTC.

This sequence joins TRBV19 and TRBJ1-5; weak D call: TRBD1 (5 bases). The length of the CDR3 is 14 residues. V lost 4 bases to trimming and J lost 6 bases, with 13 bases between them. The germline CDR1 and CDR2 sequences are LNHDA and SQIVND (reference sequence). The chain's CDR3 is CASSTQGFGQPQHF. DNA for the CDR3: TGTGCCAGTAGTACCCAGGGTTTTGGTCAGCCCCAGCATTTT.

The chain links TRBV6-5 to TRBJ1-2; D ambiguous. Germline CDR1 and CDR2: MNHEY and SVGAGI. This CDR3 is built from 12 residues. Trimming cost V 4 bases and J 5 bases, with 8 bases left between them. Here the CDR3 DNA reads TGTGCCAGCAGTTCCCTTGGGTATGGCTACACCTTC. It encodes CASSSLGYGYTF.